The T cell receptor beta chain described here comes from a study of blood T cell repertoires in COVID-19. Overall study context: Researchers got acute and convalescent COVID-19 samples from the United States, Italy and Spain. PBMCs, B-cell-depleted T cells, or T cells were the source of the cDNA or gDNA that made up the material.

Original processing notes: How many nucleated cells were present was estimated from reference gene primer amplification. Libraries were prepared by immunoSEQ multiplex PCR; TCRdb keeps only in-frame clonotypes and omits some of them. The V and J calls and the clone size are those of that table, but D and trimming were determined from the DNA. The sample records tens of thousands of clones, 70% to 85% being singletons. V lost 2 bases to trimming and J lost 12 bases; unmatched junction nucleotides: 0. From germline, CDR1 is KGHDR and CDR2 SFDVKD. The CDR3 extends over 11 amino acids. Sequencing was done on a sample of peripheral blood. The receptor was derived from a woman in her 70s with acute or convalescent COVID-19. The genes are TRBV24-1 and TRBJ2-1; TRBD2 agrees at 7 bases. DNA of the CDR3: TGTGCCACCAGTGATTCGGGAGGGCAGTTCTTC. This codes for CATSDSGGQFF.